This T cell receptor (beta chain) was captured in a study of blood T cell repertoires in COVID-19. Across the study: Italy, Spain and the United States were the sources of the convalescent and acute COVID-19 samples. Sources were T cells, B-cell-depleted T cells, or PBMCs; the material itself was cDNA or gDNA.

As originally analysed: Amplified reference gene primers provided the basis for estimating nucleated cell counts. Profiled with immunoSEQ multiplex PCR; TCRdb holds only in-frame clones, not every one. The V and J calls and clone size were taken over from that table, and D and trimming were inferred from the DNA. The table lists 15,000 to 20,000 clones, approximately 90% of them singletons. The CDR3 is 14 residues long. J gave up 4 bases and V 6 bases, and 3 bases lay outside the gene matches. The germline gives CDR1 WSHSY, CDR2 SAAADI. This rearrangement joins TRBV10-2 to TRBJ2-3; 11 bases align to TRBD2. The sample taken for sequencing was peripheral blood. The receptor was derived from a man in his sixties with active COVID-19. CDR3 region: CASRTSGVSDTQYF. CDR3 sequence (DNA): TGCGCCAGCAGGACTAGCGGGGTCTCAGATACGCAGTATTTT.